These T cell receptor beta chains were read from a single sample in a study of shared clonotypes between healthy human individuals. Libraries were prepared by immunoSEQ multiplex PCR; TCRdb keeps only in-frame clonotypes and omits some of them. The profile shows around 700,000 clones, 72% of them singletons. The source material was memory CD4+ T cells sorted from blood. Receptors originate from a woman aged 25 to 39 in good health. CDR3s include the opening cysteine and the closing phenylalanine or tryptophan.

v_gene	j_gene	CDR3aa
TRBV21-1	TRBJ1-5	CASSINRDRVFQPQHF
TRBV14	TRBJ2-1	CASSQEPGLAGAGGKFF
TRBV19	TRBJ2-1	CASSPRTGTYNEQFF
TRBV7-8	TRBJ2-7	CASSPARRTGGYEQYF
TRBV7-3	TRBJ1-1	CASSFGMNTEAFF
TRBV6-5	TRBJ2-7	CASSYNEYEQYF
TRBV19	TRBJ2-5	CASSLSGRSETQYF
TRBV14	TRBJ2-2	CASSQVVGGGPAGELFF
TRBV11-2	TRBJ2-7	CASSSVPPGQPTYEQYF
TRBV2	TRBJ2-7	CASSELAALPYEQYF
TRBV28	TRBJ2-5	CASSFGLQETQYF
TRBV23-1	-	CASSHDRSGGEQYF
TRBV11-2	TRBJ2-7	CASSPSTGSYEQYF
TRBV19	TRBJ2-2	CASRIGGLAGDPGELFF
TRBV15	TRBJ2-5	CATSWAGVQETQYF
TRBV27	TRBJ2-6	CASSLWGSGANVLTF
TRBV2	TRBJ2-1	CASSHSGSSYNEQFF